This T cell receptor beta chain originates from a study of blood T cells in healthy people across ages. Whole-study findings and limits: Unsorted PBMCs prevented conclusive naive versus antigen-experienced comparison.

Of note for this clonotype: Its antigen remains unknown.

Using a J-beta primer mix together with a sample-barcoded 5' primer, a second PCR was run for about 6 to 11 cycles. Carrying 12 random nucleotides, a template-switch adaptor labeled each individual cDNA molecule. TCRdb redid the calling of the 5' RACE reads with MiXCR, one entry per CDR3 protein. The repertoire includes about a million distinct CDR3 sequences, 35% to 45% of them detected once, and 10% to 15% sits in the top ten. Per sample, no less than 5.5 micrograms of total RNA were extracted. Germline loops: CDR1 SGHNT, CDR2 YYREEE (reference sequence). CDR3 length: 16 amino acids. V was shortened by 0 bases and J by 3 bases, with 14 bases between the two germline ends.

This TCR came from a man younger than 35 in good health. The sequenced sample consisted of blood. The chain recombines TRBV5-4 with TRBJ2-3; the D is unclear. The CDR3 nucleotides read TGTGCCAGCAGCTTGGGAAGGCTCGCCGCGACAGATACGCAGTATTTT. Its protein is CASSLGRLAATDTQYF. Full variable domain (outside the CDR3, taken from reference TRBV5-4 and TRBJ2-3): ETGVTQSPTHLIKTRGQQVTLRCSSQSGHNTVSWYQQALGQGPQFIFQYYREEENGRGNFPPRFSGLQFPNYSSELNVNALELDDSALYLCASSLGRLAATDTQYFGPGTRLTVL.